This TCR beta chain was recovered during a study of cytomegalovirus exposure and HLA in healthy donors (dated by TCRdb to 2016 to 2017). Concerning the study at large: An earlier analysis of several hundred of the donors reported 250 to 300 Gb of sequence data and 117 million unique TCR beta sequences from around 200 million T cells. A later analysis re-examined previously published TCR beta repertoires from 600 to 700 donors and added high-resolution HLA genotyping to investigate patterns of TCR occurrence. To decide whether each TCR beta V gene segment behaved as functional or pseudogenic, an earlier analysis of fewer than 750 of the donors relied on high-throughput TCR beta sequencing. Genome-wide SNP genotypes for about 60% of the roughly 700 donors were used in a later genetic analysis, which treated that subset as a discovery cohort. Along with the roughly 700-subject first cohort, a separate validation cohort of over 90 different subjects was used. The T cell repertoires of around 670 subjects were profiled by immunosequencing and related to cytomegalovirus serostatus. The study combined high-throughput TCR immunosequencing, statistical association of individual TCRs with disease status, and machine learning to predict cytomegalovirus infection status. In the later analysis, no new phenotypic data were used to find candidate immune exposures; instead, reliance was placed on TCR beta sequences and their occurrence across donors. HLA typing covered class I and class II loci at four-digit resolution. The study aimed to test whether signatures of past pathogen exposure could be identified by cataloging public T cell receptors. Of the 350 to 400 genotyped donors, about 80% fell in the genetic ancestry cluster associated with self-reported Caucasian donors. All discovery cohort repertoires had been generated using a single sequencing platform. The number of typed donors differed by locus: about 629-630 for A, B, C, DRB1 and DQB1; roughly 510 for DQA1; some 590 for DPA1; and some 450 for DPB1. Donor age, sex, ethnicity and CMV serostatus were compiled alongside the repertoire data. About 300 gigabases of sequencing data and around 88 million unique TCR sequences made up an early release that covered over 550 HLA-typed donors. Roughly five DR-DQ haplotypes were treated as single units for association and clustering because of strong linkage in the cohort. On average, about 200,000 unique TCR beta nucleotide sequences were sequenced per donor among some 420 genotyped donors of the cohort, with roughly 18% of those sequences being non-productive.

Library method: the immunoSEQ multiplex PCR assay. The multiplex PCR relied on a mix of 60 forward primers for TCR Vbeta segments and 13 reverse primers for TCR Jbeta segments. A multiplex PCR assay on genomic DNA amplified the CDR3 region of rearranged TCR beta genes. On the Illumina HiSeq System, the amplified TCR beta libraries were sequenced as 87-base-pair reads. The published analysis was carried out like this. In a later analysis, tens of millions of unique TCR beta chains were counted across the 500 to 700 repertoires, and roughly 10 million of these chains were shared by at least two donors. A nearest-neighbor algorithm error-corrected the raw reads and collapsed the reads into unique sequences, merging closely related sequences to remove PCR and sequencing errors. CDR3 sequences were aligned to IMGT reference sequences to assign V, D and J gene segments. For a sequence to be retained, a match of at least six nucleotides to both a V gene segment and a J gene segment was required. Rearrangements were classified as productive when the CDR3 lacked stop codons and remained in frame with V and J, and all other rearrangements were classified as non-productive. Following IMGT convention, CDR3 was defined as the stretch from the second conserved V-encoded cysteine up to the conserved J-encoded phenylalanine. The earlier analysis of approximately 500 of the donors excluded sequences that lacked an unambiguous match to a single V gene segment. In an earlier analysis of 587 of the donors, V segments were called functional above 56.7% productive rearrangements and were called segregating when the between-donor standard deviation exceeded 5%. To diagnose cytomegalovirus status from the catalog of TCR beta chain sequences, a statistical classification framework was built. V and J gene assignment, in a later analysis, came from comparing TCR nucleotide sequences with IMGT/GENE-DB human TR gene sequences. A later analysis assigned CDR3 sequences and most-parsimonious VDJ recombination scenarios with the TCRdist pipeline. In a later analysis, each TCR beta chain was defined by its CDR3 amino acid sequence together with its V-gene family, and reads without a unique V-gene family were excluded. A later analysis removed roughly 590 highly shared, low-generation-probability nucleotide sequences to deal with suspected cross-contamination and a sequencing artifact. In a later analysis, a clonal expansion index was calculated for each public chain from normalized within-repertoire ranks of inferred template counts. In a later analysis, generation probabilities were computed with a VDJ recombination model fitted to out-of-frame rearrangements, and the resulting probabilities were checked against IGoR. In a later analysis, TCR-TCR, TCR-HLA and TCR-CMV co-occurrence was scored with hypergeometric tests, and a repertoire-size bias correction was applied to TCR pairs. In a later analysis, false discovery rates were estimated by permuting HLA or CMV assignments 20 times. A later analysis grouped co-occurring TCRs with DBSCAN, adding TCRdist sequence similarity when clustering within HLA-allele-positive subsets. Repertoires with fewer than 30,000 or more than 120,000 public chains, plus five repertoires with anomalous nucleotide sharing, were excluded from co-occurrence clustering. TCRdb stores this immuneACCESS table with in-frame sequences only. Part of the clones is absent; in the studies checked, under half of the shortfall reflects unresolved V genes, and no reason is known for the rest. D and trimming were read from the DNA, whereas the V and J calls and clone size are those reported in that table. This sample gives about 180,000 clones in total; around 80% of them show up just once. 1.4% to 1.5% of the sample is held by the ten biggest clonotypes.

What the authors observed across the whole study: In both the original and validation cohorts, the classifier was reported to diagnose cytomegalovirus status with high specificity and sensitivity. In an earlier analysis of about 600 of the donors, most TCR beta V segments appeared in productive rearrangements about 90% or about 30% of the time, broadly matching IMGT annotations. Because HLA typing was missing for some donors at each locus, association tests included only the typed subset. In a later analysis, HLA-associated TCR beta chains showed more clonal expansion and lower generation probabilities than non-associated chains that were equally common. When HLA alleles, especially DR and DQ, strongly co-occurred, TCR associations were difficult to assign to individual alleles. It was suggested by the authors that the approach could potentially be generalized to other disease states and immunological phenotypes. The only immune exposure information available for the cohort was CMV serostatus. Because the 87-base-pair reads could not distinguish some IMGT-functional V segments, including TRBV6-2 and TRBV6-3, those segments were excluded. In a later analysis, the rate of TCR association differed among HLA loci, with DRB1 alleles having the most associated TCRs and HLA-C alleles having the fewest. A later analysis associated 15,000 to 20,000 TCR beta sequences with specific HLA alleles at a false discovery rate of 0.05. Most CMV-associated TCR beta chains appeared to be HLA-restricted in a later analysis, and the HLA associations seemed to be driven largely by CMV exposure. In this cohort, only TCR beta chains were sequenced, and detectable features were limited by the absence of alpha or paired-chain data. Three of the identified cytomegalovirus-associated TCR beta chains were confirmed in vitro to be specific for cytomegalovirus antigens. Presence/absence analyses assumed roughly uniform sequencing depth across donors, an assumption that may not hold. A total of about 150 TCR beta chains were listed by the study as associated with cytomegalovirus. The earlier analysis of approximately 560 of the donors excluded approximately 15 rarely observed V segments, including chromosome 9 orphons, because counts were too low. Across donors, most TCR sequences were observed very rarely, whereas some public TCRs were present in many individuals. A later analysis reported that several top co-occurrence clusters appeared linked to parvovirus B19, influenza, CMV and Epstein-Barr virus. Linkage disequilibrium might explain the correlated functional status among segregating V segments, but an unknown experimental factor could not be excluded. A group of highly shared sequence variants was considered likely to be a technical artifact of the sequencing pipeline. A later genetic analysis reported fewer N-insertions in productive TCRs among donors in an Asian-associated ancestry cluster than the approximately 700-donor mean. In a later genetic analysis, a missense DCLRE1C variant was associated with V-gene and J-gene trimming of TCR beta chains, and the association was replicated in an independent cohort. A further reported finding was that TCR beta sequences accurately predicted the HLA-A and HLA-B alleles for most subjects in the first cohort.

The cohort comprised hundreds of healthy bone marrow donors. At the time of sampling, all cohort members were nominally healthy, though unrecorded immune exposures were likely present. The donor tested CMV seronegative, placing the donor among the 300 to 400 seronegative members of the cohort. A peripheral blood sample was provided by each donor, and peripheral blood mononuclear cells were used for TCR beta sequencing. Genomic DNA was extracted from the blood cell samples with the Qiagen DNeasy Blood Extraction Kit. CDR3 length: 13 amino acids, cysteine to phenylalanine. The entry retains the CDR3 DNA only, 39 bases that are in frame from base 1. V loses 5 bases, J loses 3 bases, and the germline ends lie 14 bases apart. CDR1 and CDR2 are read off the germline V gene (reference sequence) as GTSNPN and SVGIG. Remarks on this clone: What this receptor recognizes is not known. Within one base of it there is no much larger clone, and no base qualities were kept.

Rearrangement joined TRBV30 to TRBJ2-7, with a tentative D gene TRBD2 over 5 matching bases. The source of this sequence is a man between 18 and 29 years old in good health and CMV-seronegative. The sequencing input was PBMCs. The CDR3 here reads CAWARGGNYEQYF. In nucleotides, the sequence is TGTGCCTGGGCCAGAGGAGGAAACTACGAGCAGTACTTC.